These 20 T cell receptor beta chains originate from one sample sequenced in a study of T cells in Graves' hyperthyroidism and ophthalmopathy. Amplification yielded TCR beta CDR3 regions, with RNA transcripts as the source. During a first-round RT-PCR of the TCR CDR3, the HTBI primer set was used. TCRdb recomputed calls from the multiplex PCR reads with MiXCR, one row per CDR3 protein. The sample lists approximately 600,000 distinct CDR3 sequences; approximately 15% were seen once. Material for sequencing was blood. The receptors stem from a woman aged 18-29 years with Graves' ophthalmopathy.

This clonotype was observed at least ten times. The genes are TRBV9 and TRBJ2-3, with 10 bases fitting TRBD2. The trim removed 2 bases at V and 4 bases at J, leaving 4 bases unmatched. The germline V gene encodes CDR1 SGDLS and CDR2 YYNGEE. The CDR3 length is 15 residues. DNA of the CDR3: TGTGCCAGCAGCGTTACTAGCGGGAATGCAGATACGCAGTATTTT. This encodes CASSVTSGNADTQYF. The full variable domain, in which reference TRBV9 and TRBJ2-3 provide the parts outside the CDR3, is DSGVTQTPKHLITATGQRVTLRCSPRSGDLSVYWYQQSLDQGLQFLIQYYNGEERAKGNILERFSAQQFPDLHSELNLSSLELGDSALYFCASSVTSGNADTQYFGPGTRLTVL.

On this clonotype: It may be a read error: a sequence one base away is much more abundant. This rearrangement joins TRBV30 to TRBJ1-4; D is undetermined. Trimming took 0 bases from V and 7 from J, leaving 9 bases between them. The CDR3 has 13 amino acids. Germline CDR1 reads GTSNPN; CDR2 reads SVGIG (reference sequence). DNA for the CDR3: TGTGCCTGGAGTGTAAGGTGGGGTGAAAAACTGTTTTTT. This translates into CAWSVRWGEKLFF.

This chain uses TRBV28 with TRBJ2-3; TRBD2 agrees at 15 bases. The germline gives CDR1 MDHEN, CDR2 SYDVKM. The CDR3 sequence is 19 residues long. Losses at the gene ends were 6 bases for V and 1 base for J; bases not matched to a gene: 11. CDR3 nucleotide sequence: TGTGCCAGCAGCTCCCCGGGACTAGCGGGAGGAGGGGGCACAGATACGCAGTATTTT. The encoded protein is CASSSPGLAGGGGTDTQYF.

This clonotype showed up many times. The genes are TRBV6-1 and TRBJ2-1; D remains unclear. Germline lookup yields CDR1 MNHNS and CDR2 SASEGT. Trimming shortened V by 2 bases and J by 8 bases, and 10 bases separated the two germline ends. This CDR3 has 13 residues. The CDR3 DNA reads TGTGCCAGCAGTGAAACCCTCAATCATGAGCAGTTCTTC. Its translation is CASSETLNHEQFF.

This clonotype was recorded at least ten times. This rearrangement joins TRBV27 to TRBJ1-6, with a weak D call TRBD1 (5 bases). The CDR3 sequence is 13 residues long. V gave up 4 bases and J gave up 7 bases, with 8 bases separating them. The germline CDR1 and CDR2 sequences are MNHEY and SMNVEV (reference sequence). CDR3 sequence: CASSWDRNSPLHF. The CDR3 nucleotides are TGTGCCAGCAGTTGGGACCGAAATTCACCCCTCCACTTT.

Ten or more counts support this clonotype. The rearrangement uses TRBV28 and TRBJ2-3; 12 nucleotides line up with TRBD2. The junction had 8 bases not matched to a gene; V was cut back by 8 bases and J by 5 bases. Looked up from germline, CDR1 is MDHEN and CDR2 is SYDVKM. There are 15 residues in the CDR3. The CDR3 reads CASLAGGEGRDTQYF. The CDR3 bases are TGTGCCAGCCTAGCGGGAGGGGAGGGTCGAGATACGCAGTATTTT.

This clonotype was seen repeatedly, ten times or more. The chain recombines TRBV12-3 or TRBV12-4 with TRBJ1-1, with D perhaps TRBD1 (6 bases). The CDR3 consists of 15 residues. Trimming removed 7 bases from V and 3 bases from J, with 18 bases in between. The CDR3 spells CASIKWGGLDTEAFF. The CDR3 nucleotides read TGTGCCAGCATAAAGTGGGGGGGGCTAGACACTGAAGCTTTCTTT.

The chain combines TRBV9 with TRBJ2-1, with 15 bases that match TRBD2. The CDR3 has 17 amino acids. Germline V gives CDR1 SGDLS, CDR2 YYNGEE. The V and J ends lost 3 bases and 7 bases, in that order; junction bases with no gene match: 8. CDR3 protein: CASSDRTSGRARNEQFF. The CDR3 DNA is TGTGCCAGCAGCGACCGGACTAGCGGGAGGGCCCGGAATGAGCAGTTCTTC.

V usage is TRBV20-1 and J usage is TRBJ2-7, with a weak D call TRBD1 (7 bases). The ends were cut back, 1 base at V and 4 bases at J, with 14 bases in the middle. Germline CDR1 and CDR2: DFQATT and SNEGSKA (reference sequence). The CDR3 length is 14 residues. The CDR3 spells CSARGRARGYEQYF. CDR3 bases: TGCAGTGCTAGAGGGAGGGCCAGGGGGTACGAGCAGTACTTC.

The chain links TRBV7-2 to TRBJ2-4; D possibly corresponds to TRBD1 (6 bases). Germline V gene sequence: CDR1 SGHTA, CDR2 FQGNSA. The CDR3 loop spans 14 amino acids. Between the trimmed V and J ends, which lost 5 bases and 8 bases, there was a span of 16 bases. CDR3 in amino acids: CASSLQGLGDIQYF. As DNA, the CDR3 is TGTGCCAGCAGCCTACAGGGATTGGGGGACATTCAGTACTTC.

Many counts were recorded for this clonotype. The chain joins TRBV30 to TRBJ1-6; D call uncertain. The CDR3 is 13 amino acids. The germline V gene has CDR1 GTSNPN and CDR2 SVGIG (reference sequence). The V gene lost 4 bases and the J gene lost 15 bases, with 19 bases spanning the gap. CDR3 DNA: TGTGCCTGGACTCACGCTGGGGAGGGCCTCCTCCACTTT. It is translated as CAWTHAGEGLLHF.

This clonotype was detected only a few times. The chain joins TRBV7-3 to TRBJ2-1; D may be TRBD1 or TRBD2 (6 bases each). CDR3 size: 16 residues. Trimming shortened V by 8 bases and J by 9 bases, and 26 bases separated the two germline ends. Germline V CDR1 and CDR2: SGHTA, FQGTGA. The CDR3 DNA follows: TGTGCCAGCCTGAGGGGCGGGACTGGTGGAGGGGGTGAGCAGTTCTTC. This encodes CASLRGGTGGGGEQFF.

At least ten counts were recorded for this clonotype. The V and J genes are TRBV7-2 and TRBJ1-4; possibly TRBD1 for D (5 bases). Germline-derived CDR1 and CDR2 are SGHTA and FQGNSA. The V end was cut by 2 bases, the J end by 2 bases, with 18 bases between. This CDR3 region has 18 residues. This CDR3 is CASSLWGSRFRTNEKLFF. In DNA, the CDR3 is TGTGCCAGCAGCTTATGGGGGTCTCGCTTTCGGACTAATGAAAAACTGTTTTTT. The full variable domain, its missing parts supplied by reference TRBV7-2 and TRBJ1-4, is GAGVSQSPSNKVTEKGKDVELRCDPISGHTALYWYRQSLGQGLEFLIYFQGNSAPDKSGLPSDRFSAERTGGSVSTLTIQRTQQEDSAVYLCASSLWGSRFRTNEKLFFGSGTQLSVL.

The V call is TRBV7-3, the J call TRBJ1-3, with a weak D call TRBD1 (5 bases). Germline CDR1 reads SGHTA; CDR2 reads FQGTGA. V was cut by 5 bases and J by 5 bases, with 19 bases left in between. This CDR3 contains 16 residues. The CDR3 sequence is CASSQQGYLRRNTIYF. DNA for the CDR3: TGTGCCAGCAGCCAGCAGGGTTACTTGAGGAGAAACACCATATATTTT.

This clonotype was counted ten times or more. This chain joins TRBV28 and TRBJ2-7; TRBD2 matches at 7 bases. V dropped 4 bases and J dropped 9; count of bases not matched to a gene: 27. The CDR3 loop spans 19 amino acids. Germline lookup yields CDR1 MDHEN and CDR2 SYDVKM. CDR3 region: CASSSSIQTGLEPLGGQYF. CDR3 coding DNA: TGTGCCAGCAGTTCCTCAATCCAAACCGGACTAGAGCCTCTCGGGGGGCAGTACTTC.

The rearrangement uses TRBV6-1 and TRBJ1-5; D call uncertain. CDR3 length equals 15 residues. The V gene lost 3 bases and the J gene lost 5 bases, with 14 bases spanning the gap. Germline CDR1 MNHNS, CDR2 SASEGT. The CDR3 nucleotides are TGTGCCAGCAGTGAGAGGTCATTTGGCTATCAGCCCCAGCATTTT. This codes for CASSERSFGYQPQHF.

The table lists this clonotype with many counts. The CDR3 coding sequence is TGTGCCAGCAGCCACGGACAGGGCAGCTCCTGGAACACCGGGGAGCTGTTTTTT. Protein: CASSHGQGSSWNTGELFF. The chain employs TRBV11-1 and TRBJ2-2, with 8 bases aligning to TRBD1. CDR1 and CDR2 (germline): SGHAT, FQDESV (reference sequence). The CDR3 totals 18 residues. J lost 1 base, V lost 5 bases, and 12 bases had no gene match.

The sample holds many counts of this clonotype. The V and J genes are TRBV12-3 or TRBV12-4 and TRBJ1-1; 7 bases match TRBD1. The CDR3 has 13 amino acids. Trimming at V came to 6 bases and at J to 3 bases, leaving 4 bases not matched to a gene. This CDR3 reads CASRNTGDTEAFF. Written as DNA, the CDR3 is TGTGCCAGCAGAAATACAGGGGACACTGAAGCTTTCTTT.

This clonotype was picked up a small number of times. CDR3 residues: CASSLAGVVGNEQFF. Here the CDR3 DNA reads TGTGCCAGCAGCTTAGCGGGAGTCGTCGGGAATGAGCAGTTCTTC. This chain uses TRBV7-3 with TRBJ2-1; 7 bases align to TRBD2. The CDR3 covers 15 residues. The germline CDR1 and CDR2 sequences are SGHTA and FQGTGA. The trim removed 2 bases at V and 7 bases at J, leaving 8 bases unmatched.

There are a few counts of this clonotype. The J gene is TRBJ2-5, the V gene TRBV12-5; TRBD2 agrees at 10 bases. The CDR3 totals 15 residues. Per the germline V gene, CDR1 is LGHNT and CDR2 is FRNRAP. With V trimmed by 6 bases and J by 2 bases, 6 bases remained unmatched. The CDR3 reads CASGTGTSVQETQYF. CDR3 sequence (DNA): TGTGCTAGTGGGACCGGGACTAGCGTTCAAGAGACCCAGTACTTC.